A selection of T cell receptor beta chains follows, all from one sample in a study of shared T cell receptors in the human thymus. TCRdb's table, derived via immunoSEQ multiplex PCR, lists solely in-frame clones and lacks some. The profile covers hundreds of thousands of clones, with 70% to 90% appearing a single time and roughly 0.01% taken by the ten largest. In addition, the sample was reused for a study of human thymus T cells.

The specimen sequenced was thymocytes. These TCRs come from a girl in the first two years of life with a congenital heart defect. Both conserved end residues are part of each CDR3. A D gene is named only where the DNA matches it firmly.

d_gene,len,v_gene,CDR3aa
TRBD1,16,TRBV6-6,CASRHPTGGGSYEQYF
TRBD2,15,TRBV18,CASSPAGGNWGTQYF
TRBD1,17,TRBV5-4,CASSLANRGNVNNEQFF
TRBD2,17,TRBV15,CATSGGRGTSGYNEQFF
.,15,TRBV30,CAWSRRGRGIQPQHF
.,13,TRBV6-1,CASSLQVNQPQHF
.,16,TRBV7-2,CASSSFRDTFSGELFF
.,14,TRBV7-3,CASSPGGQGTEAFF
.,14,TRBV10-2,CASSGSGGRGGYTF
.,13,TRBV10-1,CASSEELQETQYF
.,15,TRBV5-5,CASSLGEPKPCEQYF
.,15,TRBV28,CASSSIAYSNQPQHF
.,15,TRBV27,CASSLSPPTGETQYF
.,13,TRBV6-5,CASSSDTGSGYTF
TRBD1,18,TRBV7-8,CASSLYQGDSILDTEAFF
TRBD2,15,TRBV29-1,CSVAASGGRADTQYF
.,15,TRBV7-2,CASRNTRGYNSPLHF
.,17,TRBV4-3,CASSRPGREALYNEQFF
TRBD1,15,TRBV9,CASSASGTENSPLHF
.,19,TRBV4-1,CASSQTFGSRGGRGETQYF
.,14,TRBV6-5,CASRDLDQPYGYTF
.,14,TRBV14,CASSQEQRNSPLHF
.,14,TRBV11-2,CASSSGSFNTEAFF
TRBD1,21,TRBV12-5,CASGSSYKYVSGGLKNTEAFF
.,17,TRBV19,CASSTPFSAGLEDTQYF
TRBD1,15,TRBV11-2,CASSWPGQGATEAFF
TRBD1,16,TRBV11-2,CASSPRRGQPTGELFF
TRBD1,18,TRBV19,CASSIAGQGGYGNEKLFF
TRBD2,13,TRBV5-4,CAINVAGPETQYF
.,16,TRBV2,CASSVRAGGRSYEQYF
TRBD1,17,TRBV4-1,CASSQAYRGADTGELFF
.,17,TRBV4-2,CASSPQAQVCYNSPLHF
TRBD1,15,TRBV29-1,CSVTGPPNSTDTQYF
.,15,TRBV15,CATRAQGSGANVLTF
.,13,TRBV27,CASKQAENSPLHF
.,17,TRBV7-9,CASSQPPSGLPTPGYTF
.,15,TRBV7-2,CASSLAGSANQPQHF
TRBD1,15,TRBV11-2,CASSLDRVGTDTQYF
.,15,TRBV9,CASSVGGRGRETQYF
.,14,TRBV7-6,CASSLGFGGGGLFF